The rows below give T cell receptor beta chains drawn from one sample of a study of OX40 agonist ivuxolimab in advanced cancers. TCRdb's copy holds only in-frame clones and misses some; the assay was immunoSEQ multiplex PCR. Here the sample spans around 48,000 clones, approximately 88% being singletons. The sequencing here drew on CD4+ or CD8+ T cells sorted from blood, taken in a trial of the OX40 agonist ivuxolimab. These receptors were collected from an adult with an advanced solid tumor such as melanoma, head and neck, liver or kidney cancer. CDR3s include the opening cysteine and the closing phenylalanine or tryptophan. The D gene is left open where the match is weak. Where a row states a size, it is once, few, many or the class of an expanded clone; other rows omit it.

TRBJ2-1	TRBV29-1	few	TRBD2	TGCAGCGTTGAAGGAGGGACTATCGGGTCCGACAATGAGCAGTTCTTC	CSVEGGTIGSDNEQFF
TRBJ2-3	TRBV11-2	few	-	TGTGCCAGCAGCTTACAGGGGCATGGAGATACGCAGTATTTT	CASSLQGHGDTQYF
TRBJ2-5	TRBV19	-	-	TGTGCCAGTAGTACGCGCCCAGGGCCGAAGACCCAGTACTTC	CASSTRPGPKTQYF
TRBJ1-1	TRBV4-3	-	-	TGCGCCAGCAGCCGCACTGGTTTCGGCGGGTACACTGAAGCTTTCTTT	CASSRTGFGGYTEAFF
TRBJ1-5	TRBV4-1	few	-	TGCGCCAGCAGCCTCTGGGTATTGGGGGGTCAGCCCCAGCATTTT	CASSLWVLGGQPQHF
TRBJ2-3	TRBV9	-	-	TGTGCCAGCAGCGGCGCGGGACGGTGGGGGGATACGCAGTATTTT	CASSGAGRWGDTQYF
TRBJ1-2	TRBV14	-	-	TGTGCCAGCAGCCAAGGGTCGGGGGACTATGGCTACACCTTC	CASSQGSGDYGYTF
TRBJ1-3	TRBV5-5	-	-	TGTGCCAGCAGCTTAAAGCCCCGAGCCGCTGCGCATTTT	CASSLKPRAAAHF
TRBJ2-7	TRBV4-3	-	-	TGCGCCAGCAGCCGTTTCATTTCAGGGGCGCCCTACGAGCAGTACTTC	CASSRFISGAPYEQYF
TRBJ2-7	TRBV7-2	-	TRBD2	TGTGCCAGCAGCGAGGCTAGCGGGAGGGCCTACGAGCAGTACTTC	CASSEASGRAYEQYF
TRBJ1-1	TRBV6-6	-	-	TGTGCCAGCAGTTACTCCACGTGGGGCACTGAAGCTTTCTTT	CASSYSTWGTEAFF
TRBJ2-7	TRBV2	-	TRBD2	TGTGCCAGCAGTGAAAGGCGTAACGGCGCTAGCGGGAGGACAGAGCAGTACTTC	CASSERRNGASGRTEQYF
TRBJ1-4	TRBV6-6	-	-	TGTGCCAGCACCCAGGGGTTCTTAACCCATGAAAAACTGTTTTTT	CASTQGFLTHEKLFF
TRBJ2-5	TRBV27	-	TRBD2	TGTGCCAGCAGTTTAATAGCGGGGGAGACCCAGTACTTC	CASSLIAGETQYF
TRBJ2-1	TRBV28	-	-	TGTGCCAGCAGTTTAACTAGTAGTGAAGAGTTCTTC	CASSLTSSEEFF
TRBJ1-3	TRBV9	-	-	TGTGCCAGCAGCGTTTATATCGGCCCTGGAAACACCATATATTTT	CASSVYIGPGNTIYF
TRBJ1-4	TRBV28	-	-	TGTGCCAGCATTGGACCGCATAATGAAAAACTGTTTTTT	CASIGPHNEKLFF
TRBJ1-5	TRBV18	-	TRBD1	TGTGCCAGCTCACCGACAGGGGTGGGGATGCAGCCCCAGCATTTT	CASSPTGVGMQPQHF
TRBJ2-5	TRBV7-2	-	-	TGTGCCAGCAGCTTAGTCGGGGGTTCACAAGAGACCCAGTACTTC	CASSLVGGSQETQYF
TRBJ1-1	TRBV5-6	once	-	TGTGCCAGCAGCTTGGGTTCTTTGGGCCCCCGGTATGGAGCTTTCTTT	CASSLGSLGPRYGAFF
TRBJ1-6	TRBV5-1	few	-	TGCGCCAGCAGCTTGGCCAGGGAGACGCGGGATAATTCACCCCTCCACTTT	CASSLARETRDNSPLHF
TRBJ1-4	TRBV18	-	-	TGTGCCAGCTCACCGCGACCAATTTCAACTAATGAAAAACTGTTTTTT	CASSPRPISTNEKLFF
TRBJ1-2	TRBV5-7	-	-	TGTGCCAGCACCTCGGACCTCGGGATGGGTATTGGGGACTATGGCTACACCTTC	CASTSDLGMGIGDYGYTF
TRBJ2-7	TRBV19	-	TRBD2	TGTGCCAGCTCCGTGATAGCGGGAGGGTGGTACGAGCAGTACTTC	CASSVIAGGWYEQYF
TRBJ2-5	TRBV2	-	TRBD2	TGTGCCAGCGTTATTTGGGGGGCTCCCGGGACTAGCTCGGAGACCCAGTACTTC	CASVIWGAPGTSSETQYF
TRBJ2-2	TRBV30	once	-	TGTGCCTGGAGTGTAGGGATGACGGGACCTACCGGGGAGCTGTTTTTT	CAWSVGMTGPTGELFF
TRBJ1-4	TRBV6-5	-	-	TGTGCCAGCAGTCCGGGGGCCGTTAATGAAAAACTGTTTTTT	CASSPGAVNEKLFF
TRBJ2-5	TRBV11-1	-	-	TGTGCCAGCAGCTCACGGACAATCCAAGAGACCCAGTACTTC	CASSSRTIQETQYF